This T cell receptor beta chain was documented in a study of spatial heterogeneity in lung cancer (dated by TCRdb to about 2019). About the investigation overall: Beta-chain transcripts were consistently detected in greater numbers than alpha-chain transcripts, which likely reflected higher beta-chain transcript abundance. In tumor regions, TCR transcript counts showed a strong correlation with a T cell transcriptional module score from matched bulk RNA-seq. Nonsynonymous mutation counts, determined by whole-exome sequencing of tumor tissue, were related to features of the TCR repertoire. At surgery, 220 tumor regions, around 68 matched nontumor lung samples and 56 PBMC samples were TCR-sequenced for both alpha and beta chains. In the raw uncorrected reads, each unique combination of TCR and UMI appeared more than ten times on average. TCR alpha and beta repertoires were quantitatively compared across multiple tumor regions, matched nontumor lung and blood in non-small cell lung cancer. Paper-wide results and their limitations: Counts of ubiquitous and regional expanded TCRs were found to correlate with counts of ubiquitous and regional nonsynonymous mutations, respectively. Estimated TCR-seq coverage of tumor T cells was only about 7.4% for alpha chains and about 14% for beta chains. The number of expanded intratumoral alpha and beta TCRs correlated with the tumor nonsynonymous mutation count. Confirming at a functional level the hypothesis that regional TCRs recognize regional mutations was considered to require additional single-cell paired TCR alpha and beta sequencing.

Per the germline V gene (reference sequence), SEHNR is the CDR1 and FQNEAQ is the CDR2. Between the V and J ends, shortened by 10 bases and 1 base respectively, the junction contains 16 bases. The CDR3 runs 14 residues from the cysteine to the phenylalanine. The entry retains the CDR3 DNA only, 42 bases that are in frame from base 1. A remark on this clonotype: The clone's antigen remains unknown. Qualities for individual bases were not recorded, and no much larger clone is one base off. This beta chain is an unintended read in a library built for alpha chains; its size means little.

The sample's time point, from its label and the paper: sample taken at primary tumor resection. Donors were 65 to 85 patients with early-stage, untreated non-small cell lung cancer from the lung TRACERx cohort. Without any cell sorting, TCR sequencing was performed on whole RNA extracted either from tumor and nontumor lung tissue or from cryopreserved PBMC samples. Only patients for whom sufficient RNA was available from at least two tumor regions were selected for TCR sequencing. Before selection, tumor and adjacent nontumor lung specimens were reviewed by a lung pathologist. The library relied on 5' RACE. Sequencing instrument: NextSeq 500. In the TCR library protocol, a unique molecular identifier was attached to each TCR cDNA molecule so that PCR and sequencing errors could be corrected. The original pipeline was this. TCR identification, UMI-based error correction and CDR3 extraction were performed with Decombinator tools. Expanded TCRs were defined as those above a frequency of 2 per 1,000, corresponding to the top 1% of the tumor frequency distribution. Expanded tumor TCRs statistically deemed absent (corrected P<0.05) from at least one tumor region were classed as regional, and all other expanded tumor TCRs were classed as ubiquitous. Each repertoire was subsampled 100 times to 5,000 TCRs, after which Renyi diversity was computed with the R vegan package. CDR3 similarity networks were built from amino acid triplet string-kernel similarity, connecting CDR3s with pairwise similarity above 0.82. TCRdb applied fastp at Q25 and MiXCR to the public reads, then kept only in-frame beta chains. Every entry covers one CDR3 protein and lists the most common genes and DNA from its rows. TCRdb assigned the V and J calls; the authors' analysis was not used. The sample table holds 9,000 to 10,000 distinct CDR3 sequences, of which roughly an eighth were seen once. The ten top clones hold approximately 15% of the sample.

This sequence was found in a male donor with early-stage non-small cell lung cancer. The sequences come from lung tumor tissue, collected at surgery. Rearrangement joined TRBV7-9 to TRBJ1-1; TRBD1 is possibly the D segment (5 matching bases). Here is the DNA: TGTGCCATCCTCACGGGACCCCGGAACACTGAAGCTTTCTTT. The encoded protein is CAILTGPRNTEAFF.